The entry below gives a single T cell receptor beta chain sequence along with its context. An end of the junction does not agree with germline; a read error may underlie this. Distinct nucleotide sequences in the sample also encode this CDR3. TCRdb's table, derived via immunoSEQ multiplex PCR, lists solely in-frame clones and lacks some. This sample has about 96,000 clones, with more than 80% found just once. This record belongs to a study of control samples from healthy donors and cancer patients. The CDR3 sequence is 16 residues long. Per germline, CDR1 SGHTA and CDR2 FQGNSA. The sequencing input was blood. The genes are TRBV7-2 and TRBJ2-4; 9 bases are shared with TRBD1. The clonotype was recovered from a man aged 18 to 29 in good health. CDR3 sequence (DNA): TGTGCCAGCAGCTTTTCGTCGGGACAGGGTAAAAATATTCAGTACTTC. Protein sequence: CASSFSSGQGKNIQYF.